The sequence of this T cell receptor (beta chain) was determined in a study of cytomegalovirus exposure and HLA in healthy donors. Study details: From 190 million or so T cells, an earlier analysis saw some 120 million unique TCR beta sequences.

General study findings and limits: Approximately 160 TCR beta chains were listed as cytomegalovirus-associated.

About this clone: Its specificity is unknown.

The PCR was carried out with 60 Vbeta primers and 13 Jbeta primers. This table comes from immunoSEQ multiplex PCR, and its TCRdb copy is limited to in-frame clones, with some not included. The sample contains approximately 140,000 clones, over 60% of which appear only once. The source material was PBMCs. The TCR comes from a man aged 40-49 years in good health and CMV-seronegative.

The CDR3 region has the DNA TGCAGCGTTACAAATGAGCAGTTCTTC. Protein product: CSVTNEQFF. The V call is TRBV29-1, the J call TRBJ2-1; the D is unclear. The germline V and J ends were trimmed by 5 bases and 7 bases, with 3 bases remaining between them. The CDR3 runs 9 residues. CDR1 and CDR2 (germline): SQVTM, ANQGSEA.